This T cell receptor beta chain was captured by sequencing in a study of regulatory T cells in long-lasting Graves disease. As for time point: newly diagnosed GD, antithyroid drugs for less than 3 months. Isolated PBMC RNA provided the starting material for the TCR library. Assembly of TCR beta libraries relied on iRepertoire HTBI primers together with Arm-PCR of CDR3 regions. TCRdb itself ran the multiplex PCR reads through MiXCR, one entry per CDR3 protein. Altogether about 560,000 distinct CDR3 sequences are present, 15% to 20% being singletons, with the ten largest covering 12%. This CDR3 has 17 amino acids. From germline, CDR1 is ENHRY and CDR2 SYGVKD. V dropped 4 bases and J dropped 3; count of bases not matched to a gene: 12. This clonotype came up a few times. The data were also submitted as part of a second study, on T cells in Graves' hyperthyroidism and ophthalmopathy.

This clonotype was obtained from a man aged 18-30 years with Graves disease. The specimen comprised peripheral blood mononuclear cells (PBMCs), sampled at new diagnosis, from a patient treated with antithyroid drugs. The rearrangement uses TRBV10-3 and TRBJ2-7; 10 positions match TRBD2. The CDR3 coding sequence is TGTGCCATCAGTGCTCAGTCACTAGCGGGACGACTCTACGAGCAGTACTTC. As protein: CAISAQSLAGRLYEQYF.